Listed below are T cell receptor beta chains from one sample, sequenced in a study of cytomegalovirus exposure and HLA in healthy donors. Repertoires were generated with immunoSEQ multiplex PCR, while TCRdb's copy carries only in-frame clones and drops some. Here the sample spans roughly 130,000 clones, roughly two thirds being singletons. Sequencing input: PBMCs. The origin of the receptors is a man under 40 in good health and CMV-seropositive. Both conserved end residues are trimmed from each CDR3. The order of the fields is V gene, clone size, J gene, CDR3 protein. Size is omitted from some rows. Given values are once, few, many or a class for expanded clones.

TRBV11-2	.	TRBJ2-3	ASSLGTQDTQY
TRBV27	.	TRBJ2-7	ASSLQTSGIHEQY
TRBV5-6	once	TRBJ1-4	ASSYWGRGTNEKLF
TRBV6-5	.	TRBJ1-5	ASSYSDVGQPQH
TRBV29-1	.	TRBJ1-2	SVVPGRRGRGGYT
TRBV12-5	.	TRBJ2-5	ASGLDRGQTQY
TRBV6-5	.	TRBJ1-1	ASSYSGEGWTEAF
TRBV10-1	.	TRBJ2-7	ASSEKDRGTGIQY
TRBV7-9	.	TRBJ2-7	ASSWSRVSPYEQY
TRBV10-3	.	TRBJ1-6	AISGDKSLH
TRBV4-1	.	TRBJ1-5	ASSPGTGVGNQPQH